This T cell receptor (beta chain) emerged from a study of cytomegalovirus exposure and HLA in healthy donors. This PCR relied on a set of 60 Vbeta primers and 13 Jbeta primers. TCRdb keeps only in-frame clones here, not all; method: immunoSEQ multiplex PCR. The sample holds under 200,000 clones. Per germline, CDR1 SNHLY and CDR2 FYNNEI. V lost 6 bases to trimming and J lost 5 bases, with 10 bases between them. The CDR3 length is 12 residues. The clonotype originates from a man aged 25-45 years in good health and CMV-seronegative. Sequencing input: PBMCs. The J gene is TRBJ2-5, the V gene TRBV2; perhaps TRBD1 as D (5 bases). CDR3 coding DNA: TGTGCCAGCAGGGCCAGGGATGAGACCCAGTACTTC. Protein product: CASRARDETQYF.